The 26 T cell receptor beta chains given below trace back to one sample, sequenced in a study of T cell repertoires in cytomegalovirus infection. TCRdb reprocessed the reads with MiXCR, giving one entry per CDR3 protein. The sample lists about 58,000 distinct CDR3 sequences, around 20% occurring once. No antigen has been assigned to these receptors. The material sequenced was CD8+ T cells from cultured PBMCs, taken from culture after CMV antigen stimulation. Receptor source: a human donor in good health (CMV status not recorded). Some clones in this sample may be carry-over from other donors' samples.

The chain links TRBV6-2 or TRBV6-3 to TRBJ2-3; the match to TRBD2 covers 12 bases. The germline CDR1 and CDR2 sequences are MNHEY and SVGEGT. The CDR3 is made up of 17 amino acids. Trimming removed 6 bases from V and 6 bases from J; junction bases left unmatched: 13. The CDR3 DNA reads as TGTGCCAGCAGCCAAGGACTAGCGGGAAGTCCATGGGATACGCAGTATTTT. Translated, it gives CASSQGLAGSPWDTQYF.

V and J are TRBV2 and TRBJ2-5; 7 bases map to TRBD1. The CDR3 spans 13 residues. CDR1 SNHLY and CDR2 FYNNEI come from the germline V gene. The V segment lost 7 bases and the J segment 5 bases; nucleotides outside the gene matches: 7. The CDR3 DNA reads TGTGCCAGCATTACAAGGGGGCGGGAGACCCAGTACTTC. Protein product: CASITRGRETQYF.

This clonotype was picked up a small number of times. J is TRBJ1-1 and V is TRBV7-8; TRBD1 might be the D (6 bases). The germline V and J ends were trimmed by 5 bases and 1 base, with 20 bases remaining between them. This CDR3 contains 17 residues. The germline gives CDR1 SGHVS, CDR2 FQNEAQ. CDR3: CASSISIQGRRNTEAFF. The CDR3 DNA is TGTGCCAGCAGCATAAGCATACAGGGACGTAGGAACACTGAAGCTTTCTTT.

This clonotype turned up a few times. The rearrangement links TRBV10-3 to TRBJ2-3; perhaps TRBD2 as D (6 bases). The CDR3 consists of 15 residues. The germline V gene encodes CDR1 ENHRY and CDR2 SYGVKD. Trimming took 2 bases from V and 2 from J, leaving 11 bases between them. CDR3 DNA: TGTGCCATCAGTGAGGGGGGAGGTTCCACAGATACGCAGTATTTT. Translated, it gives CAISEGGGSTDTQYF.

The chain combines TRBV28 with TRBJ2-3, with 10 bases that match TRBD2. CDR3 length: 16 residues. Looked up from germline, CDR1 is MDHEN and CDR2 is SYDVKM. V trimming: 5 bases; J trimming: 3 bases; junction bases outside the gene matches: 8. The CDR3 DNA reads as TGTGCCAGCAGTGCCCCTAGCGGGAGTTTGACAGATACGCAGTATTTT. This sequence encodes CASSAPSGSLTDTQYF.

CDR3 in DNA: TGTGCCAGCAGCGAAATCCGGGCGGGGTTGGGAGATACGCAGTATTTT. The encoded protein is CASSEIRAGLGDTQYF. V usage is TRBV7-2 and J usage is TRBJ2-3; weak D call: TRBD2 (6 bases). Trimming removed 5 bases from V and 5 bases from J, with 20 bases in between. From germline, CDR1 is SGHTA and CDR2 FQGNSA. This CDR3 is built from 16 residues.

This clonotype was detected only a few times. V gene TRBV14 combines with J gene TRBJ2-1; 9 bases map to TRBD1. With 0 bases clipped from V and 9 bases from J, the junction kept 12 bases outside the gene matches. Germline V lookup: CDR1 SGHDN, CDR2 FVKESK. The CDR3 loop spans 17 amino acids. CDR3 nucleotides: TGTGCCAGCAGCCAAGATATTAGGCCGCGGACAGGGGTTGAGCAGTTCTTC. The encoded protein is CASSQDIRPRTGVEQFF.

This clonotype has just a few counts. V is TRBV27 and J is TRBJ2-6, with D unresolved. Germline V gene lookup returns CDR1 MNHEY and CDR2 SMNVEV (reference sequence). V lost 7 bases to trimming and J lost 0 bases, with 4 bases between them. This CDR3 spans 13 amino acids. The CDR3 loop is CASTFSGANVLTF. The CDR3 DNA is TGTGCCAGCACCTTCTCTGGGGCCAACGTCCTGACTTTC.

This clonotype was detected many times. V gene TRBV11-2 combines with J gene TRBJ2-3, with 8 bases fitting TRBD2. V trimming: 4 bases; J trimming: 1 base; junction bases outside the gene matches: 1. The CDR3 contains 14 residues. Germline CDR1 is SGHAT and CDR2 is FQNNGV. The CDR3 region is CASSSGGGTDTQYF. The CDR3 DNA reads as TGTGCCAGCAGCTCCGGGGGGGGCACAGATACGCAGTATTTT.

This clonotype has a count of ten or more. The chain carries TRBV5-6 and TRBJ2-7; D possibly corresponds to TRBD1 (5 bases). This CDR3 region has 15 residues. Per the germline V gene, CDR1 is SGHDT and CDR2 is YYEEEE. V dropped 3 bases and J dropped 2 bases, with 15 bases sitting between them. The CDR3 region has the DNA TGTGCCAGCAGCTGGGGATCGACAGTAACCTACGAGCAGTACTTC. It yields the protein CASSWGSTVTYEQYF.

The rearrangement links TRBV9 to TRBJ2-1, with D perhaps matching TRBD2 (5 bases). Germline-derived CDR1 and CDR2 are SGDLS and YYNGEE. There are 14 residues in the CDR3. V was clipped by 3 bases and J by 3 bases, with 10 bases between them. The CDR3, as DNA: TGTGCCAGCAGCGGGTCGGGGAGCTACAATGAGCAGTTCTTC. Encoded protein: CASSGSGSYNEQFF.

This clonotype was seen only a few times. This chain connects TRBV5-1 to TRBJ1-2; D perhaps matches TRBD1 (6 bases). V lost 4 bases to trimming and J lost 6 bases, with 13 bases between them. Germline V gene sequence: CDR1 SGHRS, CDR2 YFSETQ. The CDR3 has 13 residues. CDR3 sequence: CASSLTSGDGYTF. CDR3 DNA: TGCGCCAGCAGCCTCACCTCAGGGGATGGCTACACCTTC.

The chain employs TRBV11-1 and TRBJ2-7; D is possibly TRBD1 or TRBD2 (5 bases each). The CDR3 runs 16 residues. From germline, CDR1 is SGHAT and CDR2 FQDESV (reference sequence). V lost 1 base to trimming and J lost 3 bases, with 16 bases between them. The CDR3 loop is CASSLDGAGDHYEQYF. Written as DNA, the CDR3 is TGTGCCAGCAGCTTAGACGGGGCAGGCGACCACTACGAGCAGTACTTC.

The table lists this clonotype with many counts. The genes are TRBV28 and TRBJ1-2; no reliable D call. Germline V CDR1 and CDR2: MDHEN, SYDVKM. Trimming stripped 2 bases from V and 8 bases from J, with 12 bases between. This CDR3 is 13 amino acids long. The CDR3 region is CASSLLTKAGYTF. For the CDR3, the DNA is TGTGCCAGCAGTTTACTGACCAAGGCGGGCTACACCTTC.

This clonotype has just a few counts. The chain recombines TRBV7-9 with TRBJ2-2; the match to TRBD2 covers 7 bases. The CDR3 loop spans 18 amino acids. V trimming: 4 bases; J trimming: 1 base; junction bases outside the gene matches: 12. Germline CDR1 and CDR2: SEHNR and FQNEAQ (reference sequence). This CDR3 is CASSWKGSSGGNTGELFF. DNA of the CDR3: TGTGCCAGCAGCTGGAAGGGCTCTAGCGGTGGGAACACCGGGGAGCTGTTTTTT.

The CDR3 reads CASSSTGGRAFF. The CDR3 coding sequence is TGTGCCAGCAGTTCGACAGGGGGCAGAGCTTTCTTT. The rearrangement joins TRBV27 to TRBJ1-1; 10 bases align to TRBD1. Germline V gene data show CDR1 as MNHEY and CDR2 as SMNVEV (reference sequence). With V trimmed by 4 bases and J by 10 bases, 3 bases remained unmatched. The CDR3 runs 12 residues.

There are many counts of this clonotype. The chain joins TRBV11-2 to TRBJ1-2; maybe TRBD1 (5 bases). The CDR3 length is 15 residues. CDR1 and CDR2 from the germline V gene are SGHAT and FQNNGV. The V and J ends lost 7 bases and 10 bases respectively, with 25 bases between them. In nucleotides, the CDR3 is TGTGCCAGCACCTTTCTTGGGGCAACGGGTGAGGACTACACCTTC. It specifies CASTFLGATGEDYTF.

This clonotype was observed a handful of times. The chain recombines TRBV12-3 or TRBV12-4 with TRBJ2-6; D unresolved. With 10 bases removed from V and 0 bases from J, the gap between germline ends came to 4 bases. This CDR3 is 12 amino acids long. The CDR3 bases are TGTGCCACCGGCTCTGGGGCCAACGTCCTGACTTTC. It codes for CATGSGANVLTF.

The rearrangement uses TRBV10-3 and TRBJ2-1; 9 nucleotides agree with TRBD2. V lost 0 bases and J lost 6; bases outside the gene matches: 9. The CDR3 has 17 amino acids. Germline V gene data show CDR1 as ENHRY and CDR2 as SYGVKD. CDR3 sequence (DNA): TGTGCCATCAGTGAGTCGATGGCTAGCGGGATAAGCAATGAGCAGTTCTTC. Translated, it gives CAISESMASGISNEQFF.

The chain uses TRBV19 and TRBJ2-1, with 14 bases that match TRBD2. V was pared by 7 bases and J by 9 bases, with 11 bases of the junction left unmatched. Germline V gives CDR1 LNHDA, CDR2 SQIVND (reference sequence). CDR3 length equals 16 residues. In DNA form, the CDR3 reads TGTGCCAGTAAAGTTACCGGGACTAGCGGGAGACTTGAGCAGTTCTTC. It encodes CASKVTGTSGRLEQFF. The variable domain in full, completed from reference TRBV19 and TRBJ2-1, reads DGGITQSPKYLFRKEGQNVTLSCEQNLNHDAMYWYRQDPGQGLRLIYYSQIVNDFQKGDIAEGYSVSREKKESFPLTVTSAQKNPTAFYLCASKVTGTSGRLEQFFGPGTRLTVL.

There are a few counts of this clonotype. The CDR3 sequence is CAISLRRSSTDTQYF. CDR3 sequence (DNA): TGTGCCATCTCTTTGCGGAGGAGTAGCACAGATACGCAGTATTTT. The chain joins TRBV28 to TRBJ2-3, with D tentatively TRBD2 (5 bases). Germline V gene data show CDR1 as MDHEN and CDR2 as SYDVKM. The CDR3 has 15 residues. Trimming took 10 bases from V and 0 from J, leaving 17 bases between them.

The chain couples TRBV28 to TRBJ2-5; 9 nucleotides line up with TRBD2. The germline V gene encodes CDR1 MDHEN and CDR2 SYDVKM. The CDR3 length is 15 residues. With 6 bases clipped from V and 5 bases from J, the junction kept 10 bases outside the gene matches. The DNA for the CDR3 is TGTGCCAGCAGCACCTATAGCGGGAGCTCCGAGACCCAGTACTTC. This translates into CASSTYSGSSETQYF. Full variable domain (outside the CDR3, taken from reference TRBV28 and TRBJ2-5): DVKVTQSSRYLVKRTGEKVFLECVQDMDHENMFWYRQDPGLGLRLIYFSYDVKMKEKGDIPEGYSVSREKKERFSLILESASTNQTSMYLCASSTYSGSSETQYFGPGTRLLVL.

This chain connects TRBV6-1 to TRBJ1-2; D is unresolved. The CDR3 consists of 14 residues. Trimming left V 1 base short and J 0 bases short, with 6 bases between. The V gene's germline CDR1 is MNHNS and CDR2 SASEGT. CDR3 nucleotides: TGTGCCAGCAGTGAAGGCAAGACTAACTATGGCTACACCTTC. This sequence encodes CASSEGKTNYGYTF.

A few counts support this clonotype. This rearrangement joins TRBV7-9 to TRBJ2-3; D unresolved. The CDR3 is 14 residues long. Germline CDR1 reads SEHNR; CDR2 reads FQNEAQ (reference sequence). With 6 bases removed from V and 4 bases from J, the gap between germline ends came to 14 bases. The CDR3 reads CASRPLTRADTQYF. The CDR3, as DNA: TGTGCCAGCAGGCCTTTGACCCGGGCAGATACGCAGTATTTT. The full variable domain, completed using reference TRBV7-9 and TRBJ2-3, is DTGVSQNPRHKITKRGQNVTFRCDPISEHNRLYWYRQTLGQGPEFLTYFQNEAQLEKSRLLSDRFSAERPKGSFSTLEIQRTEQGDSAMYLCASRPLTRADTQYFGPGTRLTVL.

J is TRBJ1-1 and V is TRBV11-2; D might be TRBD1 (5 bases). The CDR3 is 12 amino acids. Trimming stripped 10 bases from V and 2 bases from J, with 11 bases between. Per germline, CDR1 SGHAT and CDR2 FQNNGV. As DNA, the CDR3 is TGTGCCACACGACAGATTAACACTGAAGCTTTCTTT. This encodes CATRQINTEAFF. The entire variable domain, with the rest obtained from reference TRBV11-2 and TRBJ1-1, is as follows: EAGVAQSPRYKIIEKRQSVAFWCNPISGHATLYWYQQILGQGPKLLIQFQNNGVVDDSQLPKDRFSAERLKGVDSTLKIQPAKLEDSAVYLCATRQINTEAFFGQGTRLTVV.

This clonotype was seen a few times. This rearrangement joins TRBV28 to TRBJ2-5; 10 nucleotides match TRBD1. This CDR3 has 16 residues. Germline V gene lookup returns CDR1 MDHEN and CDR2 SYDVKM. V gave up 4 bases and J gave up 1 base; unmatched junction bases: 6. The CDR3 loop reads CASSSGTGVPQETQYF. The CDR3 region has the DNA TGTGCCAGCAGTTCCGGGACAGGGGTACCCCAAGAGACCCAGTACTTC. The entire variable domain, with the rest obtained from reference TRBV28 and TRBJ2-5, is as follows: DVKVTQSSRYLVKRTGEKVFLECVQDMDHENMFWYRQDPGLGLRLIYFSYDVKMKEKGDIPEGYSVSREKKERFSLILESASTNQTSMYLCASSSGTGVPQETQYFGPGTRLLVL.